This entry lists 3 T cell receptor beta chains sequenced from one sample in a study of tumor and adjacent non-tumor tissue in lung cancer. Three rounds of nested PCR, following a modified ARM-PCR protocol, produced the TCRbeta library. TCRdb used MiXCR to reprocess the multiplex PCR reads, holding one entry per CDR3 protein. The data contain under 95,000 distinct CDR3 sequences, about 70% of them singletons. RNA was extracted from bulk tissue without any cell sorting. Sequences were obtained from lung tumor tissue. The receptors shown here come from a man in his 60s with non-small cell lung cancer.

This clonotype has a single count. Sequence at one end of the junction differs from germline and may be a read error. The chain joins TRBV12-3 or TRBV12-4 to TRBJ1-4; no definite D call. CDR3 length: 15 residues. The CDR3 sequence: CASSPSGHLNEKLFF. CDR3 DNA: TGTGCTAGCAGCCCTTCGGGTCACCTGAATGAAAAACTGTTTTTT.

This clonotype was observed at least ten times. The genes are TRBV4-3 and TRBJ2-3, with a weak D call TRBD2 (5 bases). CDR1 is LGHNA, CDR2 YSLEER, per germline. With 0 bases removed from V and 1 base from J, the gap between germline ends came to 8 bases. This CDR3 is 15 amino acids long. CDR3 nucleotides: TGCGCCAGCAGCCAAGAACTAGTGGGCACAGATACGCAGTATTTT. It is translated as CASSQELVGTDTQYF.

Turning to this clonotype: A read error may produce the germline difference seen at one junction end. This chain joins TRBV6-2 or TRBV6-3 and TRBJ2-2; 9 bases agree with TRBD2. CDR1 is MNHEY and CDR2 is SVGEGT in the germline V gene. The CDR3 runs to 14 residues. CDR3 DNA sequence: TGTGTCAGTCATGGACTAGCGAGGACCGGGGAGCTGTCTTTT. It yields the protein CVSHGLARTGELSF.